The 28 T cell receptor beta chains listed next were all sequenced from one sample in a study of shared clonotypes between healthy human individuals. The data were produced by immunoSEQ multiplex PCR, yet TCRdb's version contains in-frame clones alone and is incomplete. The sample holds 2 million to 3 million clones; approximately 94% are singletons and the top ten take around 0.37%. Sample: naive CD4+ T cells from PBMCs. The subset is: CD45RA+ positively selected. These receptors originate from a man in his late teens or twenties in good health. Some clones in this sample may be carry-over from other donors' samples.

V gene TRBV19 combines with J gene TRBJ1-1; D possibly corresponds to TRBD1 (6 bases). Deletions cut 11 bases from V and 0 bases from J, with 13 bases between. This CDR3 has 13 amino acids. In germline, CDR1 is LNHDA, CDR2 SQIVND (reference sequence). The CDR3 nucleotides read TGTGCCGCTAGGACAGTGATGAACACTGAAGCTTTCTTT. It codes for CAARTVMNTEAFF.

The chain joins TRBV12-2 to TRBJ2-1. TRBV12-2 counts as a pseudogene. The CDR3 runs 14 residues. The CDR3 loop reads CASLPDPVLNEQFF. The DNA of the CDR3 is TGTGCAAGTCTCCCGGACCCTGTACTCAATGAGCAGTTCTTC.

This sequence joins TRBV5-6 and TRBJ2-3, with TRBD1 as a possible D gene (5 bases). This CDR3 spans 16 amino acids. Germline CDR1 SGHDT, CDR2 YYEEEE. V lost 2 bases, J lost 4 bases, and 17 bases lay in between. CDR3 residues: CASSFSLGRGADTQYF. CDR3 DNA sequence: TGTGCCAGCAGCTTTTCTCTAGGAAGGGGCGCAGATACGCAGTATTTT.

The chain joins TRBV28 to TRBJ2-7; no definite D call. CDR1 is MDHEN, CDR2 SYDVKM, per germline. The V end lost 1 base, the J end lost 7 bases, and 8 bases lay between the germline ends. The CDR3 length is 12 residues. The CDR3 loop is CASSLFLREQYF. The CDR3 coding sequence is TGTGCCAGCAGTTTATTTCTACGGGAGCAGTACTTC.

CDR3 residues: CASSLGATGAVEKLFF. CDR3 bases: TGTGCCAGCAGCTTGGGAGCGACAGGGGCGGTAGAAAAACTGTTTTTT. The V gene is TRBV5-4, the J gene TRBJ1-4; 8 nucleotides match TRBD1. Unmatched junction bases numbered 9, after V lost 0 bases and J lost 8 bases. Per the germline V gene, CDR1 is SGHNT and CDR2 is YYREEE (reference sequence). The CDR3 extends over 16 amino acids.

The chain recombines TRBV7-3 with TRBJ2-2, with 7 bases fitting TRBD2. V shed 5 bases and J 1 base; nucleotides not matched to a gene: 7. Germline lookup yields CDR1 SGHTA and CDR2 FQGTGA. This CDR3 has 16 residues. CDR3 sequence (DNA): TGTGCCAGCAGCCAAGGCCCTAGCGGGAACACCGGGGAGCTGTTTTTT. It is translated as CASSQGPSGNTGELFF.

This sequence joins TRBV19 and TRBJ2-1; 10 bases map to TRBD2. Germline V gene data show CDR1 as LNHDA and CDR2 as SQIVND (reference sequence). The CDR3 sequence is 19 residues long. The V and J ends lost 1 base and 0 bases, in that order; junction bases with no gene match: 9. CDR3 protein: CASSIVFTSGISSYNEQFF. CDR3 nucleotides: TGTGCCAGTAGTATAGTTTTCACTAGCGGGATAAGCTCCTACAATGAGCAGTTCTTC.

The chain links TRBV15 to TRBJ2-6; perhaps TRBD1 as D (6 bases). The germline CDR1 and CDR2 sequences are LNHNV and YYDKDF (reference sequence). V dropped 8 bases and J dropped 2 bases, with 13 bases sitting between them. The CDR3 covers 15 residues. CDR3 nucleotides: TGTGCCACCCGGGACAATCAAGCTGGGGCCAACGTCCTGACTTTC. It encodes CATRDNQAGANVLTF.

The rearrangement joins TRBV25-1 to TRBJ2-6; possibly TRBD2 for D (5 bases). Germline V CDR1 and CDR2: MGHDK, SYGVNS. Trimming pared 3 bases from V and 3 bases from J, leaving 6 bases between. The CDR3 spans 14 residues. CDR3 in amino acids: CASSDGVGANVLTF. The CDR3 DNA is TGTGCCAGCAGTGACGGGGTTGGGGCCAACGTCCTGACTTTC.

V and J are TRBV7-9 and TRBJ1-2; no reliable D call. This CDR3 comprises 14 residues. Germline-derived CDR1 and CDR2 are SEHNR and FQNEAQ (reference sequence). V gave up 4 bases and J gave up 4 bases, with 13 bases separating them. The CDR3 loop is CASSYQESAYGYTF. In DNA form, the CDR3 reads TGTGCCAGCAGCTACCAGGAGTCTGCCTATGGCTACACCTTC.

The V and J genes are TRBV12-2 and TRBJ1-1. TRBV12-2 represents a pseudogene. This CDR3 has 18 residues. This chain's CDR3 is CASRLLGASRYVQEGAFF. CDR3 nucleotides: TGTGCAAGTCGCCTTTTAGGGGCATCGAGGTATGTTCAGGAGGGAGCTTTCTTT.

J is TRBJ2-1 and V is TRBV7-9; the D is unclear. The germline CDR1 and CDR2 sequences are SEHNR and FQNEAQ (reference sequence). The CDR3 is 13 amino acids. The V and J ends lost 5 bases and 0 bases respectively, with 5 bases between them. The CDR3 coding sequence is TGTGCCAGCAGCCCCCGCTCCTACAATGAGCAGTTCTTC. Translated: CASSPRSYNEQFF.

V gene TRBV5-1 combines with J gene TRBJ2-7; D ambiguous. There are 14 residues in the CDR3. The germline gives CDR1 SGHRS, CDR2 YFSETQ. Between the trimmed V and J ends, which lost 0 bases and 7 bases, there was a span of 14 bases. CDR3 DNA sequence: TGCGCCAGCAGCTTGGCCGGCTCCCCGGCGGAGCAGTACTTC. Amino acids: CASSLAGSPAEQYF.

V is TRBV9 and J is TRBJ1-4, with no clear D. CDR1 and CDR2 (germline): SGDLS, YYNGEE. The CDR3 totals 14 residues. Deletions cut 2 bases from V and 4 bases from J, with 9 bases between. The CDR3 sequence is CASSVGYVNEKLFF. The CDR3 region has the DNA TGTGCCAGCAGCGTCGGATACGTTAATGAAAAACTGTTTTTT. Combining the CDR3 with reference TRBV9 and TRBJ1-4 gives the whole variable domain DSGVTQTPKHLITATGQRVTLRCSPRSGDLSVYWYQQSLDQGLQFLIQYYNGEERAKGNILERFSAQQFPDLHSELNLSSLELGDSALYFCASSVGYVNEKLFFGSGTQLSVL.

The gene calls are TRBV11-3 and TRBJ1-3; unclear D gene. This CDR3 has 12 residues. The ends were cut back, 5 bases at V and 5 bases at J, with 7 bases in the middle. The germline CDR1 and CDR2 sequences are SGHNT and YENEEA. CDR3 protein: CASSEDRNTIYF. CDR3 in DNA: TGTGCCAGCAGCGAGGACCGAAACACCATATATTTT.

The chain carries TRBV4-1 and TRBJ2-2; D is possibly TRBD2 (6 bases). The germline CDR1 and CDR2 sequences are MGHRA and YSYEKL. The V and J ends lost 1 base and 2 bases respectively, with 11 bases between them. CDR3 length: 16 residues. This chain's CDR3 is CASSQVAGSNTGELFF. The CDR3 nucleotides are TGCGCCAGCAGCCAAGTGGCCGGGAGCAACACCGGGGAGCTGTTTTTT.

The J gene is TRBJ2-6, the V gene TRBV7-2; D call uncertain. CDR1 is SGHTA and CDR2 is FQGNSA in the germline V gene. This CDR3 has 15 residues. Trimming removed 5 bases at V and 4 bases at J, with 12 bases between. The CDR3 nucleotides are TGTGCCAGCAGCGACTTGGGGTCGGGGGCCAACGTCCTGACTTTC. Translated: CASSDLGSGANVLTF. Full variable domain (outside the CDR3, taken from reference TRBV7-2 and TRBJ2-6): GAGVSQSPSNKVTEKGKDVELRCDPISGHTALYWYRQSLGQGLEFLIYFQGNSAPDKSGLPSDRFSAERTGGSVSTLTIQRTQQEDSAVYLCASSDLGSGANVLTFGAGSRLTVL.

Details on this clone: A read error may account for a junction end that differs from germline. The rearrangement joins TRBV14 to TRBJ1-1; 12 bases are shared with TRBD1. The CDR3 is made up of 14 amino acids. Germline loops: CDR1 SGHDN, CDR2 FVKESK. The CDR3 DNA sequence: TGTGCCAGCAGCAGGGGACAGGGGGCCCAGCCAGCGGTCTTT. Protein product: CASSRGQGAQPAVF.

Only one count was recorded for this clone. The rearrangement joins TRBV28 to TRBJ2-6, with 7 positions matching TRBD1. Losses at the gene ends were 3 bases for V and 2 bases for J; bases not matched to a gene: 1. This CDR3 comprises 15 residues. Per germline, CDR1 MDHEN and CDR2 SYDVKM. CDR3 sequence (DNA): TGTGCCAGCAGTTTCCAGGGGGCTGGGGCCAACGTCCTGACTTTC. Its protein product is CASSFQGAGANVLTF.

The chain joins TRBV4-2 to TRBJ1-2; perhaps TRBD1 as D (5 bases). Germline V gene data show CDR1 as LGHNA and CDR2 as YNFKEQ. V lost 1 base, J lost 8 bases, and 17 bases lay in between. CDR3 size: 15 residues. The CDR3 here is CASSQVGPTDMGYTF. CDR3 DNA sequence: TGTGCCAGCAGCCAAGTAGGTCCGACAGATATGGGCTACACCTTC.

V usage is TRBV4-3 and J usage is TRBJ2-3; D not resolved. Germline values: CDR1 LGHNA, CDR2 YSLEER. The CDR3 has 15 residues. Trimming stripped 3 bases from V and 0 bases from J, with 10 bases between. The CDR3 DNA reads TGCGCCAGCAGCCAGCAGGCGCCCAGCACAGATACGCAGTATTTT. It encodes CASSQQAPSTDTQYF.

The rearrangement uses TRBV29-1 and TRBJ2-7; D remains ambiguous. The germline CDR1 and CDR2 sequences are SQVTM and ANQGSEA. Trimming removed 2 bases from V and 5 bases from J, with 7 bases in between. This CDR3 region has 11 residues. In DNA form, the CDR3 reads TGCAGCGTTGAAAGTACGGACGAGCAGTACTTC. Translating it yields CSVESTDEQYF.

This chain uses TRBV4-1 with TRBJ2-7, with D perhaps TRBD2 (6 bases). Deletions cut 0 bases from V and 3 bases from J, with 9 bases between. This CDR3 comprises 14 residues. Germline CDR1 and CDR2: MGHRA and YSYEKL. The CDR3 loop reads CASSQDGGIYEQYF. The DNA of the CDR3 is TGCGCCAGCAGCCAAGACGGAGGGATCTACGAGCAGTACTTC.

In its sample, this clone was seen once. The rearrangement joins TRBV5-4 to TRBJ2-1, with unresolved D. The V and J ends lost 3 bases and 0 bases respectively, with 13 bases between them. CDR1 and CDR2 from the germline V gene are SGHNT and YYREEE (reference sequence). The CDR3 totals 16 residues. Here the CDR3 DNA reads TGTGCCAGCAGCTCTTCACTATCGAGCTCCTACAATGAGCAGTTCTTC. Translation gives CASSSSLSSSYNEQFF.

V usage is TRBV11-3 and J usage is TRBJ2-7; D gene ambiguous. This CDR3 is built from 13 residues. The germline gives CDR1 SGHNT, CDR2 YENEEA. With 7 bases removed from V and 6 bases from J, the gap between germline ends came to 16 bases. Written as DNA, the CDR3 is TGTGCCAGCACCCACGGCCATTCTGTCGAGCAGTACTTC. Translation: CASTHGHSVEQYF.

The chain couples TRBV5-4 to TRBJ2-5; 7 bases are a match to TRBD1. The CDR3 runs to 15 residues. The germline gives CDR1 SGHNT, CDR2 YYREEE (reference sequence). V lost 5 bases, J lost 1 base, and 8 bases stayed unmatched. CDR3 sequence reads: CASRRTGVSQETQYF. The CDR3 coding sequence is TGTGCCAGCAGGCGCACAGGGGTCAGCCAAGAGACCCAGTACTTC. The complete variable domain, with remaining parts taken from reference TRBV5-4 and TRBJ2-5, reads ETGVTQSPTHLIKTRGQQVTLRCSSQSGHNTVSWYQQALGQGPQFIFQYYREEENGRGNFPPRFSGLQFPNYSSELNVNALELDDSALYLCASRRTGVSQETQYFGPGTRLLVL.

The chain joins TRBV19 to TRBJ1-5; D unresolved. Germline V gene sequence: CDR1 LNHDA, CDR2 SQIVND (reference sequence). Trimming took 3 bases from V and 3 from J, leaving 15 bases between them. This CDR3 comprises 16 residues. This CDR3 is CASSILGQDSNQPQHF. Here the CDR3 DNA reads TGTGCCAGTAGTATCCTTGGGCAGGACTCCAATCAGCCCCAGCATTTT.

The chain employs TRBV29-1 and TRBJ2-1; 10 bases are a match to TRBD2. This CDR3 region has 14 residues. The germline V gene encodes CDR1 SQVTM and CDR2 ANQGSEA. The junction had 7 bases not matched to a gene; V was cut back by 7 bases and J by 4 bases. The CDR3 is CSAAGLATYNEQFF. The CDR3 DNA reads as TGCAGCGCTGCGGGACTAGCGACATACAATGAGCAGTTCTTC.